The clone carrying this TCR beta chain was detected only a few times. The antigen remains unidentified. The CDR3 is 15 amino acids. Germline CDR1 and CDR2: KGHSY and FQNENV. Unmatched junction bases numbered 12, after V lost 3 bases and J lost 9 bases. The data are from a study of molecular identifiers for immune sequencing clone quantification. Overall study results and limits: Investigators reportedly could detect spiked Jurkat TCR RNA from one cell among approximately 970,000 naive cells.

Sorting was used to obtain naive CD8 T cells (CD8+CD4-CCR7+CD45RA+). Using its own MiXCR run on the PCR reads, TCRdb lists one record per CDR3 protein. This table holds approximately 320,000 distinct CDR3 sequences, roughly a quarter found once. Material: naive CD8+ T cells from blood, with Jurkat cell RNA spiked in. Subset noted: FACS-sorted CD8+CD4-CCR7+CD45RA+ naive T cells. The chain joins TRBV16 to TRBJ2-7, with 9 bases fitting TRBD1. The TCR comes from a human donor in good health. Some libraries in this study had Jurkat cell RNA spiked in. The CDR3 sequence is CASSHTGTGRDRQYF. Here the CDR3 DNA reads TGTGCCAGCAGCCACACCGGGACAGGGCGCGATCGGCAGTACTTC. Supplemented by reference TRBV16 and TRBJ2-7, the full variable domain reads GEEVAQTPKHLVRGEGQKAKLYCAPIKGHSYVFWYQQVLKNEFKFLISFQNENVFDETGMPKERFSAKCLPNSPCSLEIQATKLEDSAVYFCASSHTGTGRDRQYFGPGTRLTVT.